The 5 T cell receptor beta chains reported below all come from one sample, sequenced in a study of blood T cell repertoires in COVID-19. Using immunoSEQ multiplex PCR, the repertoire was profiled, and TCRdb retains in-frame clones only, with some absent. This sample carries about 100,000 clones, about 86% of them seen once, and the ten largest clones take about 5.3%. The sample consisted of peripheral blood. These receptors originate from a human donor in a cohort sampled during active COVID-19.

This clone was seen a single time. The chain carries TRBV30 and TRBJ2-7; TRBD2 is a possible D gene (6 bases). CDR1 is GTSNPN, CDR2 SVGIG, per germline (reference sequence). The V end lost 0 bases, the J end lost 3 bases, and 9 bases lay between the germline ends. This CDR3 region has 13 residues. The CDR3 is CAWSVGGNYEQYF. CDR3 bases: TGTGCCTGGAGTGTTGGGGGGAACTACGAGCAGTACTTC.

CDR3 DNA: TGTGCCAGCAGCTTAGAAGGCAGGGGCGGAAATACGCAGTATTTT. This gives the protein CASSLEGRGGNTQYF. The gene calls are TRBV7-2 and TRBJ2-3; possibly TRBD1 for D (6 bases). With 1 base removed from V and 7 bases from J, the gap between germline ends came to 15 bases. Germline V gene lookup returns CDR1 SGHTA and CDR2 FQGNSA. The CDR3 spans 15 residues.

V and J are TRBV28 and TRBJ1-2; 9 bases match TRBD1. V gave up 5 bases and J gave up 2 bases; unmatched junction bases: 6. CDR1 and CDR2 (germline): MDHEN, SYDVKM. The CDR3 has 15 residues. The CDR3 region has the DNA TGTGCCAGCAGTCCCCGGACAGGGGTAAACTATGGCTACACCTTC. Translating it yields CASSPRTGVNYGYTF.

Regarding this clone: This specimen includes other DNA sequences encoding the same CDR3. V gene TRBV7-9 combines with J gene TRBJ1-6; tentative D call: TRBD1 (5 bases). The V end was cut by 5 bases, the J end by 10 bases, with 15 bases between. Germline V gene lookup returns CDR1 SEHNR and CDR2 FQNEAQ (reference sequence). This CDR3 has 14 residues. CDR3 sequence reads: CASSRGDGGSPLHF. The CDR3 region has the DNA TGTGCCAGCAGCCGAGGGGACGGAGGGTCACCCCTCCACTTT.

The V call is TRBV11-2, the J call TRBJ1-4; D is perhaps TRBD1 (5 bases). The CDR3 is made up of 13 amino acids. With 7 bases removed from V and 7 bases from J, the gap between germline ends came to 13 bases. Germline CDR1 is SGHAT and CDR2 is FQNNGV. CDR3 residues: CASTRAGGEKLFF. The CDR3 nucleotides read TGTGCCAGCACCAGGGCGGGGGGTGAAAAACTGTTTTTT.